This T cell receptor (beta chain) appears in the sequencing data of a study of blood T cell repertoires in COVID-19. Assay used: immunoSEQ multiplex PCR; TCRdb lists only in-frame clones, some missing. The table shows about 260,000 clones, with 90% occurring only once. Participants in the exposed group had met a COVID-19 case in the 2 weeks before joining the study. V lost 9 bases and J 5 bases, leaving 22 bases between the germline ends. Per the germline V gene, CDR1 is SNHLY and CDR2 is FYNNEI. The CDR3 is 15 amino acids. The TCR comes from a man aged 45-60 years who had been exposed to COVID-19. This chain connects TRBV2 to TRBJ1-1, with D possibly being TRBD1 (6 bases). Sample: PBMCs or T cells enriched from blood (not recorded which). The CDR3, as DNA: TGTGCCAGTGAGTCCCTGACCAGGGGTTGGACTGAAGCTTTCTTT. Its translation is CASESLTRGWTEAFF.